Detailed here is one TCR beta chain. These data originate in a study of identical twins. One entry per CDR3 protein, called by TCRdb with MiXCR from the 5' RACE reads. This sample has 1.5 million to 2 million distinct CDR3 sequences; 32% occur once, and the top ten carry about 0.27%. V dropped 3 bases and J dropped 0 bases, with 9 bases sitting between them. The CDR3 has 15 amino acids. Per the germline V gene, CDR1 is DFQATT and CDR2 is SNEGSKA (reference sequence). The source material was cord blood. The rearrangement joins TRBV20-1 to TRBJ1-6; D is uncertain. The clonotype originates from a newborn girl in good health. The CDR3 bases are TGCAGTGCTAGTCGGGTCTTCTCCTATAATTCACCCCTCCACTTT. Protein sequence: CSASRVFSYNSPLHF.